This note documents a single T cell receptor beta chain sequence. The antigen remains undetermined. This entry belongs to a study of cytomegalovirus exposure and HLA in healthy donors. Study observations and caveats: In a later analysis, CMV-associated beta chains were mostly HLA-associated, it appeared. The study designated 150 or so TCR beta chains cytomegalovirus-associated. The presence/absence work took it that sequencing depth was about the same across donors.

PCR used 60 Vbeta primers and 13 Jbeta primers. Method: immunoSEQ multiplex PCR; TCRdb's copy keeps in-frame clones and lacks some. The table includes 100,000 to 150,000 clones, approximately 80% detected once. The TCR sequence derives from a man aged 25 to 40 in good health and CMV-seropositive. Specimen: PBMCs.

CDR3 sequence reads: CASSLTLGQGGNTYEQYF. The DNA of the CDR3 is TGTGCCAGCAGCCTTACGCTCGGACAGGGGGGGAATACCTACGAGCAGTACTTC. The V call is TRBV7-9, the J call TRBJ2-7; 10 bases are a match to TRBD1. CDR3 size: 18 residues. Per the germline V gene, CDR1 is SEHNR and CDR2 is FQNEAQ (reference sequence). V gave up 5 bases and J gave up 2 bases; unmatched junction bases: 15. The full variable domain, in which reference TRBV7-9 and TRBJ2-7 provide the parts outside the CDR3, is DTGVSQNPRHKITKRGQNVTFRCDPISEHNRLYWYRQTLGQGPEFLTYFQNEAQLEKSRLLSDRFSAERPKGSFSTLEIQRTEQGDSAMYLCASSLTLGQGGNTYEQYFGPGTRLTVT.